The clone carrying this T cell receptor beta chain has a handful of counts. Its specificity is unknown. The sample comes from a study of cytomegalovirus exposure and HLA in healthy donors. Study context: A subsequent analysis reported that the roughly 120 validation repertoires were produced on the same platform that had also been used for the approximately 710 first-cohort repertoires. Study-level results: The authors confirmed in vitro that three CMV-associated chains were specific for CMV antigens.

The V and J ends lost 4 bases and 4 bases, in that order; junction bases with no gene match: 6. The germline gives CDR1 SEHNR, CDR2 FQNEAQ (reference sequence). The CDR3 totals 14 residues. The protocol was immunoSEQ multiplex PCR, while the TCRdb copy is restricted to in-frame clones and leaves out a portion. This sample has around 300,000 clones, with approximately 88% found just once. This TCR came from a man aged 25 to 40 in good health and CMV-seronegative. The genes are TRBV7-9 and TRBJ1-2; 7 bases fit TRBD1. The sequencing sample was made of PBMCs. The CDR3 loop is CASSSEQGTYGYTF. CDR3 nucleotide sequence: TGTGCCAGCAGCTCTGAACAGGGGACCTATGGCTACACCTTC.